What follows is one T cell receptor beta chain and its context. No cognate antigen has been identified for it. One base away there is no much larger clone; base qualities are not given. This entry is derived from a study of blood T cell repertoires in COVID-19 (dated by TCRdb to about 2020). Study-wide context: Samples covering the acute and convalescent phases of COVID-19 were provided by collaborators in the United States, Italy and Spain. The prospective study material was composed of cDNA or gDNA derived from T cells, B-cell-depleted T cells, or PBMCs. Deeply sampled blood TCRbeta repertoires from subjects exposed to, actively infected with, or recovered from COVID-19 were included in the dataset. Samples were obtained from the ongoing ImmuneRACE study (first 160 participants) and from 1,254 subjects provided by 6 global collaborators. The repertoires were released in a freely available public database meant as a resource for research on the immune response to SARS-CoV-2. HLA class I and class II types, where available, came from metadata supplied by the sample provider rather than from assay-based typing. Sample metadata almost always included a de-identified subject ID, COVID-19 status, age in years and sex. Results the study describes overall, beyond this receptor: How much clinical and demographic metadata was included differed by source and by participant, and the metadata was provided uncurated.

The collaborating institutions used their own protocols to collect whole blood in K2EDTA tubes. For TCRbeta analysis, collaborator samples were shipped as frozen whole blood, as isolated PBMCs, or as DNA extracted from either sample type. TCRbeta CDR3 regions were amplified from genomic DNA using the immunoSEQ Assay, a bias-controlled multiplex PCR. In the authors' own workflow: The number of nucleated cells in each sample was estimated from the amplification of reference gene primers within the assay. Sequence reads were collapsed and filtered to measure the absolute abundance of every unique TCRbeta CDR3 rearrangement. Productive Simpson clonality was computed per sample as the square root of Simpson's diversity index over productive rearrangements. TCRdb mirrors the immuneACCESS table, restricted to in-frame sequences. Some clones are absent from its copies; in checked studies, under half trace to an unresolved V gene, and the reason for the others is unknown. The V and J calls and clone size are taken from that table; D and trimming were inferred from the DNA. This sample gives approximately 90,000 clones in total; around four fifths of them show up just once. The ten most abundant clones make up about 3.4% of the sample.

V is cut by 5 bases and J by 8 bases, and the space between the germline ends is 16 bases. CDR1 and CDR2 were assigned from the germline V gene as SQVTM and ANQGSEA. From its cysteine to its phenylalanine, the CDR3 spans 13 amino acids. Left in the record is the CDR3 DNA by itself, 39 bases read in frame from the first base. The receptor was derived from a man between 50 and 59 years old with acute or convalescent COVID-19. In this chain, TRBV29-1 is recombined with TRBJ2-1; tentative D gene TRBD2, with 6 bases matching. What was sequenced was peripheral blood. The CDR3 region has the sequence CSVPGLNSYEQFF. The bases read TGCAGCGTTCCCGGACTAAATTCCTATGAGCAGTTCTTC.